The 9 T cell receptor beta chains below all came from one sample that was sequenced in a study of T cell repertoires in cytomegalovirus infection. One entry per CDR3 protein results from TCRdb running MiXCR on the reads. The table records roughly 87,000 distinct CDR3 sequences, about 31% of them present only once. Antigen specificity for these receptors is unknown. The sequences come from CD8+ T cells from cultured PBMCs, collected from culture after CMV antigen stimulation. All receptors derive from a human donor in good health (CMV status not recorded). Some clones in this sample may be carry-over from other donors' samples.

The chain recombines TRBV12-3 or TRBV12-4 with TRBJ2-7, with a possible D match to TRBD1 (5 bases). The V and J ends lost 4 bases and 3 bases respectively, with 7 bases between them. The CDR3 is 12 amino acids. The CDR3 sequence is CASSWQGYEQYF. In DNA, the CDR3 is TGTGCCAGCAGTTGGCAGGGCTACGAGCAGTACTTC.

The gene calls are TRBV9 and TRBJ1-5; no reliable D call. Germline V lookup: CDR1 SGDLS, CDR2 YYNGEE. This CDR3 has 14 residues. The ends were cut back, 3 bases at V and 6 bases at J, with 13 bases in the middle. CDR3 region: CASSGREHGQPQHF. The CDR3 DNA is TGTGCCAGCAGCGGTCGAGAACACGGTCAGCCCCAGCATTTT. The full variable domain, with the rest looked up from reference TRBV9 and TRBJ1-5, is DSGVTQTPKHLITATGQRVTLRCSPRSGDLSVYWYQQSLDQGLQFLIQYYNGEERAKGNILERFSAQQFPDLHSELNLSSLELGDSALYFCASSGREHGQPQHFGDGTRLSIL.

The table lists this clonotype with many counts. The CDR3 region is CASSPLGADYGYTF. CDR3 nucleotides: TGTGCCAGCAGCCCCCTGGGGGCGGATTATGGCTACACCTTC. The chain employs TRBV12-3 or TRBV12-4 and TRBJ1-2; D possibly corresponds to TRBD1 (6 bases). The V and J ends lost 6 bases and 5 bases respectively, with 16 bases between them. The CDR3 is 14 amino acids.

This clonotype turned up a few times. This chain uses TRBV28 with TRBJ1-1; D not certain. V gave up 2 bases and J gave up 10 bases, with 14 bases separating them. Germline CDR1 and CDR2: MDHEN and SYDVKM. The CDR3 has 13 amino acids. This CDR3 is CASSLQAPTGAFF. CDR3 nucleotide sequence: TGTGCCAGCAGTTTACAGGCTCCTACGGGAGCTTTCTTT.

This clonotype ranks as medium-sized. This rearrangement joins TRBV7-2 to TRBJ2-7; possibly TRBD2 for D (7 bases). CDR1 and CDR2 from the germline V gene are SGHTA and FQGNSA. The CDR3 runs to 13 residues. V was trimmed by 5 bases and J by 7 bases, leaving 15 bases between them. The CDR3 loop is CASSRGGRREQYF. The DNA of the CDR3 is TGTGCCAGCAGCAGGGGGGGCCGGAGGGAGCAGTACTTC.

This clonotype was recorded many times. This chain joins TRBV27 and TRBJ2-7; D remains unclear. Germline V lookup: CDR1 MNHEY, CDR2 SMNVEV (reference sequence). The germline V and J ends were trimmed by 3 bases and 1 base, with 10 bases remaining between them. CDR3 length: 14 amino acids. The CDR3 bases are TGTGCCAGCAGTTTCAGTTCGGGTTCCTACGAGCAGTACTTC. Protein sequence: CASSFSSGSYEQYF.

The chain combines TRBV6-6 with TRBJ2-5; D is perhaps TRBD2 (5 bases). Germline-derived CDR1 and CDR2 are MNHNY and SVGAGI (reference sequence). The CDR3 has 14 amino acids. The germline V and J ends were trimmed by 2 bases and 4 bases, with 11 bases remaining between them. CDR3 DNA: TGTGCCAGCAGTTACGGTGTCGAGGGAGAGACCCAGTACTTC. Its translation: CASSYGVEGETQYF.

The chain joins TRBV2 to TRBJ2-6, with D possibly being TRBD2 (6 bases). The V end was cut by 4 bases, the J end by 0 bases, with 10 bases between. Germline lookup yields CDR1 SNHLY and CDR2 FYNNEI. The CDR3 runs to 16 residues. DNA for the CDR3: TGTGCCAGCAGTGTGACTAGGGACTCTGGGGCCAACGTCCTGACTTTC. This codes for CASSVTRDSGANVLTF.

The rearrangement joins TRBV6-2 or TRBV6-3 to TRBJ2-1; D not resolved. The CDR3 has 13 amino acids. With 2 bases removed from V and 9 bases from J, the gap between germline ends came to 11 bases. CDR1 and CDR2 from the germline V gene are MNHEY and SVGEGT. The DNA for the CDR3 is TGTGCCAGCAGTTACACCGGACGGTTTGAGCAGTTCTTC. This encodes CASSYTGRFEQFF.